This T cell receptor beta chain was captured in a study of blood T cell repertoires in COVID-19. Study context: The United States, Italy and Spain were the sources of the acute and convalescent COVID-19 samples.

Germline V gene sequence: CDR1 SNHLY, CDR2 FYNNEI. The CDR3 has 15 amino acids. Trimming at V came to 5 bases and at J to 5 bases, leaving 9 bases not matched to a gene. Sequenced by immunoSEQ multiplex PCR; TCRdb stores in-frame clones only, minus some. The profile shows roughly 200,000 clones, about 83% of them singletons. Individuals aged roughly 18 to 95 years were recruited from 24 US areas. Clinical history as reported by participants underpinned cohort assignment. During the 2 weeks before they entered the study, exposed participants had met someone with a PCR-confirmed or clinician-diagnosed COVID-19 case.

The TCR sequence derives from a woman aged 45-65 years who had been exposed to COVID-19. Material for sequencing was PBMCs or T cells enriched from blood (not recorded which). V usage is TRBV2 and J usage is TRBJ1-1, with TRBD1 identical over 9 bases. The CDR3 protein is CASSPGTGPRTEAFF. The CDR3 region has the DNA TGTGCCAGCAGTCCCGGGACAGGGCCGAGGACTGAAGCTTTCTTT.